This T cell receptor (beta chain) was sequenced in a study of T cell clusters in autoimmune cytopenias (dated by TCRdb to between 2018 and 2021). About the full investigation: TRB sequencing reached a median depth of approximately 56,000 reads per sample and yielded a median of around 2,400 distinct TRB clonotypes per sample. In autoimmune cytopenia patients, peripheral blood TRB and IGH repertoires were sequenced during active disease and over treatment follow-up, together with healthy, CLL and autoimmune hepatitis controls. The goal of the study was to determine whether autoimmune cytopenia patients have a disease-specific immune repertoire signature that could serve as a blood-based biomarker.

Remarks on this clonotype: Its specific antigen is unknown.

For each sample, TRB amplification used 250 ng of peripheral blood genomic DNA, equal to around 39,000 genome equivalents. TRB rearrangements were amplified by multiplex PCR following a touch-down protocol, with the TRB-A and TRB-B primer pools mixed in one tube. Illumina adapters and sample indices were added to the amplicons through two consecutive PCR reactions performed with Phusion HS II polymerase. After gel purification with the NucleoSpin Gel and PCR Clean-up kit, the amplicons were quantified by Qubit and checked for quality on an Agilent 2100 Bioanalyzer. Sequencing of the libraries was done on an Illumina MiSeq with 600-cycle, single-indexed, paired-end runs. The paper's processing steps were these. MiXCR version 2.1.12, together with the default MiXCR reference library, was used to align and assemble the TRB reads. A clone was defined by each unique CDR3 nucleotide sequence, and the analysis included only productive sequences with two or more reads. To assess repertoire diversity, an R script computed alpha-parameterized diversity profiles (alpha 0 to 5), which included the Shannon (alpha 1) and Simpson (alpha 2) indices. The tcR package was used to compute combinatorial TRB VJ usage, and cohorts were compared on this usage by principal component analysis with ade4. TCRbeta CDR3s were clustered with GLIPH on cohort pairs matched by age and read depth, and cluster frequencies were compared by Wilcoxon test. The reads underwent TCRdb reprocessing, giving one record for each CDR3 protein sequence and no DNA. The V and J calls, along with clone size, are taken from TCRdb and not from the paper's own processing. Per the sample table, the count is approximately 3,100 distinct CDR3 sequences. The top ten hold roughly 18% of the sample.

Broader findings and caveats from the paper: The GLIPH analysis suggested a lack of physiological T cell clusters in primary autoimmune cytopenia patients, since roughly 50 clusters were exclusive to healthy donors whereas some 15 were exclusive to patients. The T cell clusters were defined only in silico, and the functional role of the clusters was left to be validated experimentally. Healthy donors showed around 3.1-fold more exclusive TRB clusters than active autoimmune hepatitis patients, consistent with an autoimmunity-wide signature. In the comparison of secondary cytopenia with CLL, no cluster-lack signature showed up, apparently because the dominant lymphoma-associated repertoire masked the signature. The TRB repertoire shifts, including less even repertoires in secondary cytopenia and CLL, mostly reflected lymphoma bias and not autoimmunity.

According to the germline V gene, CDR1 reads SGHRS and CDR2 reads YFSETQ. Counted from cysteine to phenylalanine, this CDR3 has 16 amino acids. Only the protein is available. The chain links TRBV5-1 with TRBJ1-1; TCRdb picks TRBD1, but there is no DNA to check that call. Sequencing input: peripheral blood. This receptor was identified in a human donor with an autoimmune cytopenia or autoimmune hepatitis (not recorded which). The CDR3 region reads CASSLEGAWMNTEAFF.